Here is one T cell receptor beta chain with its context. The antigen remains unidentified. Before sequencing, viral peptide pools were used by the ViraFEST assay to expand antigen-specific CD4+ T cells. Once cultured for 10 to 11 days, the cells underwent separation to obtain CD4+ T cells. In the vaccine recipients, nucleocapsid antibodies were negative and there was no prior SARS-CoV-2 infection. The CDR3 has 13 amino acids. V lost 1 base, J lost 5 bases, and 8 bases lay in between. Germline V CDR1 and CDR2: SGHTA, FQGTGA. The data originate from a study of vaccination effects on CD4 cells after COVID-19. Method: immunoSEQ multiplex PCR; TCRdb's copy keeps in-frame clones and lacks some. This table has about 71,000 clones, about 80% appearing once.

This receptor was identified in a human donor who received a COVID-19 vaccine. The sequences come from CD4+ T cells from PBMCs cultured with SARS-CoV-2 spike peptides, collected before COVID-19 vaccination. V usage is TRBV7-3 and J usage is TRBJ2-5, with D hard to call. The DNA of the CDR3 is TGTGCCAGCAGCTTAAATTCCGTGGAGACCCAGTACTTC. Its translation is CASSLNSVETQYF.